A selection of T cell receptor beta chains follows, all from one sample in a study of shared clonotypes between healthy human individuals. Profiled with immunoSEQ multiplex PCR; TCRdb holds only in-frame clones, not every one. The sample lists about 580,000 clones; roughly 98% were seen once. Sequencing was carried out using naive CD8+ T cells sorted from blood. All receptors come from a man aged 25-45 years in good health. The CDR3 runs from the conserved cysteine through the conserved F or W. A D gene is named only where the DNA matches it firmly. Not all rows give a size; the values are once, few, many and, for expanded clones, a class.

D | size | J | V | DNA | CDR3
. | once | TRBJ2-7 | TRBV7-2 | TGTGCCAGCAGCTTAGGAAACGAGCAGTACTTC | CASSLGNEQYF
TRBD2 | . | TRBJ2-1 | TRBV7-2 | TGTGCCAGCAGCTTAGGGGGGACTAGCGGGAGCTACAATGAGCAGTTCTTC | CASSLGGTSGSYNEQFF
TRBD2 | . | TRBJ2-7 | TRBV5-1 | TGCGCCAGCAGCTTACTAGCGGGAGGGAGCTCCTACGAGCAGTACTTC | CASSLLAGGSSYEQYF
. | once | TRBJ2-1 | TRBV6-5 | TGTGCCAGCATCAAAGCTCAGGGCTCCTACAATGAGCAGTTCTTC | CASIKAQGSYNEQFF
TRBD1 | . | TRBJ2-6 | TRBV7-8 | TGTGCCAGCAGGAAGGGGACAGGACCCTCTGGGGCCAACGTCCTGACTTTC | CASRKGTGPSGANVLTF
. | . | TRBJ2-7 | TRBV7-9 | TGTGCCAGCAGCTACAGGAGCTCCTACGAGCAGTACTTC | CASSYRSSYEQYF
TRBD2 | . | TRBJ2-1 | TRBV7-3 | TGTGCCAGCAGCCCCGGACTAGCGGGAGGGCCCTACAATGAGCAGTTCTTC | CASSPGLAGGPYNEQFF
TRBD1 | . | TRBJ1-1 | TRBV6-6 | TGTGCCAGCAGTTACAGTGGACAGGGAAATGAAGCTTTCTTT | CASSYSGQGNEAFF
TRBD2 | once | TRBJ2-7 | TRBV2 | TGTGCCATCCCGCCCCGGACTAGCGGGAGGCATAAGTACGAGCAGTACTTC | CAIPPRTSGRHKYEQYF
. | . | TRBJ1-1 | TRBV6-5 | TGTGCCAGCAGTGGGGCGGTGAACACTGAAGCTTTCTTT | CASSGAVNTEAFF
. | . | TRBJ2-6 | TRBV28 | TGTGCCAGCAGTGGACAAACCTCTGGGGCCAACGTCCTGACTTTC | CASSGQTSGANVLTF